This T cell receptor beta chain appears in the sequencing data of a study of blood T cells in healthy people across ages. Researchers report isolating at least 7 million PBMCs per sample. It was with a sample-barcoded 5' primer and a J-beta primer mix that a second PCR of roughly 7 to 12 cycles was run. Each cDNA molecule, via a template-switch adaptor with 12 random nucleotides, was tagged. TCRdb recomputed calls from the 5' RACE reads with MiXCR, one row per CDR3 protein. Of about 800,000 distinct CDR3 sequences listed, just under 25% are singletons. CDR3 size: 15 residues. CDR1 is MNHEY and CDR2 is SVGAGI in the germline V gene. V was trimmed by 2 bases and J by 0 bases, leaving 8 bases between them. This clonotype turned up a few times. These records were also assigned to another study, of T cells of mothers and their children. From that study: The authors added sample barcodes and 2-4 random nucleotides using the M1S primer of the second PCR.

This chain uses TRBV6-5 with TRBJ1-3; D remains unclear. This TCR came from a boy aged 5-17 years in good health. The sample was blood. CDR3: CASSYGDNSGNTIYF. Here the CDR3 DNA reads TGTGCCAGCAGTTACGGGGATAACTCTGGAAACACCATATATTTT.